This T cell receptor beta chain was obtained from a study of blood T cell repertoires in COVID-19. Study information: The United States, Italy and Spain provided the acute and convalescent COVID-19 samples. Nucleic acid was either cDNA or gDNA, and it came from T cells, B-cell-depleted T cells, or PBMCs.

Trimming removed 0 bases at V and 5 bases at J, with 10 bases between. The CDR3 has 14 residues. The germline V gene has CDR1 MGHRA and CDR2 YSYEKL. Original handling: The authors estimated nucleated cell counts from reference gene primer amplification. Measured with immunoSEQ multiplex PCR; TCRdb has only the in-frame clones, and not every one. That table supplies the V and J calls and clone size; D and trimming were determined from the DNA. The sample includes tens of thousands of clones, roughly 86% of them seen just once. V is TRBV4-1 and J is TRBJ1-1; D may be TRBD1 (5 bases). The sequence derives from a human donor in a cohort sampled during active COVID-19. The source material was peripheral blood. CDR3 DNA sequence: TGCGCCAGCAGCCAAGACAGGGTCGCAACTGAAGCTTTCTTT. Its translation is CASSQDRVATEAFF.